These 17 T cell receptor beta chains were sequenced from one sample in a study of beta chain features in type 1 diabetes. Every bit of the isolated RNA underwent reverse transcription, so sequencing read expressed TCRB transcripts. Sequencing was performed with immunoSEQ multiplex PCR; in TCRdb, only in-frame clones are kept and a portion is missing. Of roughly 230,000 clones listed, over 7.5% are singletons. Sequences were obtained from naive CD4+ T cells from blood. All receptors derive from a woman in her late teens or twenties in good health.

The chain is built from TRBV5-1 and TRBJ1-1; TRBD1 agrees at 12 bases. The CDR3 extends over 15 amino acids. Germline loops: CDR1 SGHRS, CDR2 YFSETQ. J gave up 7 bases and V 4 bases, and 8 bases lay outside the gene matches. CDR3 amino acids: CASSRDRGPFSEAFF. The CDR3 bases are TGCGCCAGCAGCAGGGACAGGGGGCCGTTCAGTGAAGCTTTCTTT.

The CDR3 region is CASSSASRSGTGELFF. In DNA form, the CDR3 reads TGTGCCAGTAGTTCTGCGTCCCGGAGTGGCACCGGGGAGCTGTTTTTT. This chain connects TRBV19 to TRBJ2-2; D gene unclear. The ends were cut back, 5 bases at V and 4 bases at J, with 17 bases in the middle. CDR3 length: 16 residues. Germline loops: CDR1 LNHDA, CDR2 SQIVND (reference sequence).

CDR3 in amino acids: CASSPTVLVEQFF. In DNA, the CDR3 is TGTGCCAGCTCACCAACGGTTCTAGTTGAGCAGTTCTTC. This rearrangement joins TRBV18 to TRBJ2-1; D remains unclear. CDR3 length: 13 amino acids. Trimming removed 2 bases from V and 9 bases from J, with 11 bases in between. The germline CDR1 and CDR2 sequences are KGHSH and LQKENI.

This clone was found a few times. J is TRBJ2-4 and V is TRBV2; TRBD2 matches 10 bases. V lost 6 bases to trimming and J lost 6 bases; unmatched junction nucleotides: 5. The germline V gene encodes CDR1 SNHLY and CDR2 FYNNEI. The CDR3 covers 14 residues. The CDR3 region has the DNA TGTGCCAGCAGATTGGGACTAGCGAGAAACATTCAGTACTTC. It encodes CASRLGLARNIQYF.

This clone was recorded a few times. V and J are TRBV4-1 and TRBJ2-7, with a possible D match to TRBD1 (8 bases). This CDR3 has 15 amino acids. Trimming left V 0 bases short and J 3 bases short, with 12 bases between. The germline V gene has CDR1 MGHRA and CDR2 YSYEKL. The CDR3 spells CASSQESGTGYEQYF. DNA of the CDR3: TGCGCCAGCAGCCAAGAGAGCGGGACAGGCTACGAGCAGTACTTC.

This rearrangement joins TRBV7-7 to TRBJ2-2, with TRBD2 matching 11 bases. Germline values: CDR1 SSHAT, CDR2 FNYEAQ (reference sequence). The CDR3 runs 17 residues. J gave up 0 bases and V 5 bases, and 5 bases lay outside the gene matches. CDR3 sequence (DNA): TGTGCCAGCAGCCCGGGACTAGCGGCAGCGAACACCGGGGAGCTGTTTTTT. Protein: CASSPGLAAANTGELFF.

The chain is built from TRBV6-5 and TRBJ1-1; maybe TRBD1 (6 bases). Looked up from germline, CDR1 is MNHEY and CDR2 is SVGAGI. The CDR3 runs to 14 residues. Deletions cut 4 bases from V and 4 bases from J, with 13 bases between. The CDR3 loop reads CASSFTGFGTEAFF. CDR3 bases: TGTGCCAGCAGTTTTACAGGGTTTGGCACTGAAGCTTTCTTT.

This clone was observed a few times. The J gene is TRBJ2-1, the V gene TRBV7-8, with D possibly matching TRBD2 (7 bases). This CDR3 has 14 residues. Trimming shortened V by 7 bases and J by 3 bases, and 13 bases separated the two germline ends. Germline loops: CDR1 SGHVS, CDR2 FQNEAQ. The CDR3 region has the DNA TGTGCCAGCAATCCGGGGGGCAACTACAATGAGCAGTTCTTC. This codes for CASNPGGNYNEQFF.

The chain combines TRBV19 with TRBJ1-2; TRBD1 matches 11 bases. V dropped 10 bases and J dropped 4; count of bases not matched to a gene: 5. The CDR3 is 13 residues long. Germline V gene data show CDR1 as LNHDA and CDR2 as SQIVND (reference sequence). The CDR3 here is CATRTGGFYGYTF. CDR3 DNA sequence: TGTGCCACCCGGACAGGGGGCTTCTATGGCTACACCTTC.

The V call is TRBV27, the J call TRBJ1-4, with TRBD1 matching 9 bases. Germline lookup yields CDR1 MNHEY and CDR2 SMNVEV (reference sequence). V was clipped by 8 bases and J by 5 bases; unmatched bases: 12. The CDR3 loop spans 16 amino acids. The CDR3 DNA sequence: TGTGCCAGCGCTCCTACGGGTGGGACAGGGAATGAAAAACTGTTTTTT. Translating gives CASAPTGGTGNEKLFF.

This clone was observed a handful of times. The chain uses TRBV18 and TRBJ2-5, with 11 bases matching TRBD2. V trimming: 3 bases; J trimming: 1 base; junction bases outside the gene matches: 7. Germline CDR1 KGHSH, CDR2 LQKENI. This CDR3 comprises 17 residues. The CDR3 spells CASSPPRLAGSQETQYF. CDR3 DNA: TGTGCCAGCTCACCTCCACGACTAGCGGGGTCCCAAGAGACCCAGTACTTC.

This clone was seen only a few times. J is TRBJ1-2 and V is TRBV5-6, with D tentatively TRBD1 (5 bases). The germline V and J ends were trimmed by 0 bases and 8 bases, with 11 bases remaining between them. The germline CDR1 and CDR2 sequences are SGHDT and YYEEEE. This CDR3 is 13 amino acids long. DNA of the CDR3: TGTGCCAGCAGCTTGGCCAGGGTTGAGGGCTACACCTTC. Amino acid sequence: CASSLARVEGYTF.

The chain links TRBV6-1 to TRBJ1-2; D gene uncertain. V dropped 5 bases and J dropped 4 bases, with 14 bases sitting between them. The CDR3 is made up of 14 amino acids. Germline lookup yields CDR1 MNHNS and CDR2 SASEGT. CDR3 sequence: CASSPEPGSYGYTF. The DNA for the CDR3 is TGTGCCAGCAGTCCAGAACCAGGTTCCTATGGCTACACCTTC.

The chain links TRBV6-1 to TRBJ2-7, with 8 positions matching TRBD1. In germline, CDR1 is MNHNS, CDR2 SASEGT. V lost 7 bases to trimming and J lost 6 bases; unmatched junction nucleotides: 8. The CDR3 contains 13 residues. DNA for the CDR3: TGTGCCAGCAAGTTTGCAGGGGGCGTCGAGCAGTACTTC. Translating gives CASKFAGGVEQYF.

The genes are TRBV27 and TRBJ2-1; D is possibly TRBD1 (5 bases). Trimming removed 6 bases at V and 1 base at J, with 13 bases between. CDR3 size: 15 residues. CDR1 is MNHEY and CDR2 is SMNVEV in the germline V gene (reference sequence). The CDR3 here is CASRYGQGSYNEQFF. CDR3 DNA: TGTGCCAGCAGGTATGGGCAGGGTTCCTACAATGAGCAGTTCTTC.

This clone was counted between two and nine times. The rearrangement links TRBV28 to TRBJ2-7; D might be TRBD1 (6 bases). The CDR3 length is 11 residues. Germline values: CDR1 MDHEN, CDR2 SYDVKM. The CDR3 is CASSLGAESPV. The CDR3 DNA reads TGTGCCAGCAGTTTGGGGGCCGAGTCGCCTGTC.

The chain couples TRBV28 to TRBJ2-3, with 8 bases aligning to TRBD2. From germline, CDR1 is MDHEN and CDR2 SYDVKM. This CDR3 has 15 residues. V lost 7 bases to trimming and J lost 4 bases; unmatched junction nucleotides: 10. The CDR3 sequence: CASTNSGTGPDTQYF. The CDR3, as DNA: TGTGCCAGCACCAATAGCGGGACCGGGCCAGATACGCAGTATTTT.